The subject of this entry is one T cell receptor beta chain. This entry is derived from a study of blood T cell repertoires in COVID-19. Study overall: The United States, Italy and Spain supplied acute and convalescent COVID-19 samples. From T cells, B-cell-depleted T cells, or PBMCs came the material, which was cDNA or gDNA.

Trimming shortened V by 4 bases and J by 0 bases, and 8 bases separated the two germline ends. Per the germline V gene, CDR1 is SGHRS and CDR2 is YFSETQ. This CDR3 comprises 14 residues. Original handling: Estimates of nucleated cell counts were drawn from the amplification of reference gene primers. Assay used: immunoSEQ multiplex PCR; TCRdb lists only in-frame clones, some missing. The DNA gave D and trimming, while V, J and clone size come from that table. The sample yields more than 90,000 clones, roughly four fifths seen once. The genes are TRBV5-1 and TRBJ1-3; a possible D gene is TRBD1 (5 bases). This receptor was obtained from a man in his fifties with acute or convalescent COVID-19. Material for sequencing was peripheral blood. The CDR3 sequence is CASSGGNSGNTIYF. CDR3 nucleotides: TGCGCCAGCAGCGGGGGGAACTCTGGAAACACCATATATTTT.